This T cell receptor (beta chain) was observed in a study of cytomegalovirus exposure and HLA in healthy donors. CDR3 length equals 13 residues. From germline, CDR1 is SQVTM and CDR2 ANQGSEA. The V and J ends lost 6 bases and 10 bases respectively, with 16 bases between them. The PCR employed 60 Vbeta primers together with 13 Jbeta primers. The repertoire was sequenced with immunoSEQ multiplex PCR; TCRdb's copy has only in-frame clones and lacks some. The repertoire consists of under 95,000 clones, with roughly 77% occurring once and the leading ten covering approximately 14%. Source material: PBMCs. The gene calls are TRBV29-1 and TRBJ1-6, with a weak D call TRBD1 (5 bases). The TCR comes from a woman between 35 and 50 years old in good health and CMV-seropositive. Written as DNA, the CDR3 is TGCAGCGTCCAGGGCCCGGCAGGGTCACCCCTCCACTTT. Translating it yields CSVQGPAGSPLHF.